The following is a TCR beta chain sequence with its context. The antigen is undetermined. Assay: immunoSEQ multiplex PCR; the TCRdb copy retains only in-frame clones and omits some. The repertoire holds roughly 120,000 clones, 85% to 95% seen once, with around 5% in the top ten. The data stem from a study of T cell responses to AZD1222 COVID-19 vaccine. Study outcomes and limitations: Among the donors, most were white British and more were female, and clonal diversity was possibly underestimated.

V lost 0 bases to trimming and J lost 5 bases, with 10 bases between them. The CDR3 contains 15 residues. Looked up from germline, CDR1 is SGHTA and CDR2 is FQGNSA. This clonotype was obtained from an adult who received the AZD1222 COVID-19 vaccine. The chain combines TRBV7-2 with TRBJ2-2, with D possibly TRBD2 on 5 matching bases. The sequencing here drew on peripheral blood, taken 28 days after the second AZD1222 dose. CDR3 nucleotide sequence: TGTGCCAGCAGCTTAGCCGTCCGGGGAACCGGGGAGCTGTTTTTT. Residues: CASSLAVRGTGELFF.